This entry is about one T cell receptor beta chain. These data are taken from a study of beta chain features in type 1 diabetes. Sequenced material consisted of expressed TCRB transcripts (all of the isolated RNA was reverse transcribed). Here immunoSEQ multiplex PCR was the method, and the copy in TCRdb shows in-frame clones only, minus some. The sample has 130,000 to 150,000 clones; roughly a tenth are singletons. Material for sequencing was central memory CD4+ T cells from blood. The sequence derives from a man aged 18 to 30 in good health.

CDR3 in amino acids: CASIPTSSGGAFEQFF. The DNA of the CDR3 is TGTGCCAGCATCCCGACCTCTAGCGGGGGGGCCTTTGAGCAGTTCTTC. The chain couples TRBV7-2 to TRBJ2-1; TRBD2 agrees at 12 bases. The V segment lost 7 bases and the J segment 9 bases; nucleotides outside the gene matches: 13. This CDR3 is 16 amino acids long. Germline CDR1 is SGHTA and CDR2 is FQGNSA.